This T cell receptor (beta chain) comes out of a study of cytotoxic CD8 clonotypes in ibrutinib-treated CLL. Study in general: Once patients had received a median approximately eleven months of treatment, range 6 to 36, response samples were obtained. Samples yielded averages of 255,043 productive templates and more than 90,000 productive rearrangements.

This clone was seen a handful of times. The trim removed 0 bases at V and 8 bases at J, leaving 8 bases unmatched. The CDR3 covers 15 residues. Looked up from germline, CDR1 is SGDLS and CDR2 is YYNGEE. Sequencing was performed with immunoSEQ multiplex PCR; in TCRdb, only in-frame clones are kept and a portion is missing. The sample lists hundreds of thousands of clones, about 64% occurring once. This receptor was taken from a human donor with chronic lymphocytic leukemia. Sequenced here: PBMCs, sampled after 36 months of ibrutinib treatment. The V and J genes are TRBV9 and TRBJ1-2; 9 bases line up with TRBD1. CDR3 residues: CASSVEGTGYRGYTF. The DNA for the CDR3 is TGTGCCAGCAGCGTAGAGGGGACAGGGTACCGGGGCTACACCTTC.